This TCR beta chain was captured by sequencing in a study of neoadjuvant nivolumab and ipilimumab in lung cancer. The repertoire was sequenced with immunoSEQ multiplex PCR; TCRdb's copy has only in-frame clones and lacks some. The data hold fewer than 30,000 clones, with 82% observed a single time. Findings and caveats of the study: Higher pretherapy blood TCR richness went with higher resected-tumor richness. Resected tumors had greater TCR richness and clonality than uninvolved lung. Only two of four nivolumab-treated tumors gained richness and clonality by surgery.

On this clone: Its target is unknown.

Trimming removed 5 bases from V and 1 base from J, with 12 bases in between. CDR1 is MNHEY, CDR2 SVGAGI, per germline. The CDR3 runs 14 residues. This TCR derives from an adult with non-small cell lung cancer. The genes are TRBV6-5 and TRBJ2-7; TRBD1 might be the D (5 bases). The sample in question was tumor tissue, obtained after neoadjuvant nivolumab, alone or with ipilimumab, at or shortly before surgery. The CDR3 bases are TGTGCCAGCAGTAGGGGCAGCCCGTCCTACGAGCAGTACTTC. It translates to CASSRGSPSYEQYF.